The 8 T cell receptor beta chains below come from one sample, sequenced in a study of human T cells and chemical hapten exposure. Separate cDNA molecules received unique molecular identifiers, which the library attached to them. TCRdb redid the calling of the reads with MiXCR, one entry per CDR3 protein. Here the sample spans 100,000 to 150,000 distinct CDR3 sequences, over 7% being singletons. The authors extracted total RNA from unfractionated whole blood. The source material was whole blood. The receptors here all came from a human donor in good health. Some clones in this sample may be carry-over from other donors' samples.

The sample holds many counts of this clonotype. J is TRBJ2-3 and V is TRBV13, with D possibly being TRBD1 (5 bases). Germline V CDR1 and CDR2: PRHDT, FYEKMQ (reference sequence). Trimming cost V 5 bases and J 7 bases, with 13 bases left between them. CDR3 length equals 13 residues. The CDR3 protein is CASSPGPMNTQYF. The CDR3 DNA reads as TGTGCCAGCAGCCCAGGGCCTATGAATACGCAGTATTTT.

The rearrangement joins TRBV7-9 to TRBJ2-7; 7 nucleotides align to TRBD1. The germline CDR1 and CDR2 sequences are SEHNR and FQNEAQ (reference sequence). The CDR3 covers 13 residues. With 4 bases clipped from V and 6 bases from J, the junction kept 6 bases outside the gene matches. The CDR3: CASSYDRAGEQYF. CDR3 nucleotides: TGTGCCAGCAGCTATGACAGGGCTGGCGAGCAGTACTTC.

This clonotype was counted between two and nine times. V gene TRBV29-1 combines with J gene TRBJ1-1; D gene unclear. The V and J ends lost 4 bases and 1 base respectively, with 7 bases between them. From germline, CDR1 is SQVTM and CDR2 ANQGSEA. CDR3 size: 12 residues. This CDR3 reads CSVVRGNTEAFF. Written as DNA, the CDR3 is TGCAGCGTTGTTCGCGGGAACACTGAAGCTTTCTTT.

This clonotype was detected ten times or more. J is TRBJ2-7 and V is TRBV29-1; TRBD1 matches at 8 bases. The CDR3 consists of 16 residues. V shed 0 bases, J shed 1 base, and the junction held 8 bases outside the gene matches. Per the germline V gene, CDR1 is SQVTM and CDR2 is ANQGSEA. CDR3 DNA sequence: TGCAGCGTTGAAGAAGTAAGGACAGGGACATCCTACGAGCAGTACTTC. As protein: CSVEEVRTGTSYEQYF.

In its sample, this clonotype was seen a few times. This chain uses TRBV10-3 with TRBJ2-1; D is possibly TRBD1 or TRBD2 (6 bases each). Germline CDR1 is ENHRY and CDR2 is SYGVKD. The CDR3 is made up of 13 amino acids. With 3 bases removed from V and 11 bases from J, the gap between germline ends came to 14 bases. CDR3 residues: CAISEDMGGQQFF. The CDR3 DNA follows: TGTGCCATCAGTGAAGATATGGGGGGCCAGCAGTTCTTC.

This clonotype was seen repeatedly, ten times or more. The chain couples TRBV29-1 to TRBJ2-1, with D possibly matching TRBD2 (5 bases). Germline V gene lookup returns CDR1 SQVTM and CDR2 ANQGSEA. The V end lost 7 bases, the J end lost 7 bases, and 11 bases lay between the germline ends. The CDR3 spans 11 residues. The CDR3 DNA is TGCAGCGGCAAGAGGGCGAATGAGCAGTTCTTC. It codes for CSGKRANEQFF.

In its sample, this clonotype was seen a few times. The chain carries TRBV5-4 and TRBJ2-7; D gene unclear. With 0 bases removed from V and 6 bases from J, the gap between germline ends came to 10 bases. Germline V gene lookup returns CDR1 SGHNT and CDR2 YYREEE (reference sequence). The CDR3 is 13 amino acids. The CDR3 protein is CASSLENSAEQYF. Here the CDR3 DNA reads TGTGCCAGCAGCTTGGAAAACAGCGCCGAGCAGTACTTC.

V and J are TRBV6-6 and TRBJ2-7; D unresolved. Trimming pared 2 bases from V and 3 bases from J, leaving 2 bases between. CDR3 length: 11 amino acids. Germline assignment: CDR1 MNHNY and CDR2 SVGAGI (reference sequence). The CDR3, as DNA: TGTGCCAGCAGTTACCTCTACGAGCAGTACTTC. Translating gives CASSYLYEQYF.